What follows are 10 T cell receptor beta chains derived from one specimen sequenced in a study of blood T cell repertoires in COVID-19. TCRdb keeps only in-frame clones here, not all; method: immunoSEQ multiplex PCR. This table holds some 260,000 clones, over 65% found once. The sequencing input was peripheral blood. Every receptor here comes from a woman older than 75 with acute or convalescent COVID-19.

The CDR3 protein is CASRRALATNEKLFF. The CDR3 DNA reads TGCGCCAGCCGGCGGGCCCTTGCAACTAATGAAAAACTGTTTTTT. The chain employs TRBV5-1 and TRBJ1-4; no definite D call. The germline V and J ends were trimmed by 7 bases and 0 bases, with 13 bases remaining between them. The CDR3 has 15 residues. Per the germline V gene, CDR1 is SGHRS and CDR2 is YFSETQ. Variable domain in full (rest from reference TRBV5-1 and TRBJ1-4): KAGVTQTPRYLIKTRGQQVTLSCSPISGHRSVSWYQQTPGQGLQFLFEYFSETQRNKGNFPGRFSGRQFSNSRSEMNVSTLELGDSALYLCASRRALATNEKLFFGSGTQLSVL.

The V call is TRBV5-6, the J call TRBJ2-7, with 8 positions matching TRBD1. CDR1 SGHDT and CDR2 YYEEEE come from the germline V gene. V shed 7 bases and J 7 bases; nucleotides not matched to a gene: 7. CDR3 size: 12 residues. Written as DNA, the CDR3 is TGTGCCAGCCGGACAGGGTTGGGGGAGCAGTACTTC. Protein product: CASRTGLGEQYF.

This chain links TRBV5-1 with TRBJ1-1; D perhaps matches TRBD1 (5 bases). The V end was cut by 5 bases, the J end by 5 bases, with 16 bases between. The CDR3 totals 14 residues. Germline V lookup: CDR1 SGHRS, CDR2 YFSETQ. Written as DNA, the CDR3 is TGCGCCAGCAGGGGGCAGGGCTCGAGGACTGAAGCTTTCTTT. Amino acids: CASRGQGSRTEAFF.

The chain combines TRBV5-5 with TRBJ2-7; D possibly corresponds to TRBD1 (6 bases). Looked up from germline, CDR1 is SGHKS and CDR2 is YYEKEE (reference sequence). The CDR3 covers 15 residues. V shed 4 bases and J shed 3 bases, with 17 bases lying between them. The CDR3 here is CASSLEGEALYEQYF. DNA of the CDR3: TGTGCCAGCAGCCTCGAGGGGGAAGCACTCTACGAGCAGTACTTC.

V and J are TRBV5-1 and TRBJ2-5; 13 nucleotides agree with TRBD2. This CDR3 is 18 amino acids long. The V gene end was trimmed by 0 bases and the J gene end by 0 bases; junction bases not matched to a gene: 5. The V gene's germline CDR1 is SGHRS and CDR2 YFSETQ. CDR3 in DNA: TGCGCCAGCAGCTTGGGACTAGCGGGGGGCCCGTACCAAGAGACCCAGTACTTC. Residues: CASSLGLAGGPYQETQYF. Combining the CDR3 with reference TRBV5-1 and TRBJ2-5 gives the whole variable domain KAGVTQTPRYLIKTRGQQVTLSCSPISGHRSVSWYQQTPGQGLQFLFEYFSETQRNKGNFPGRFSGRQFSNSRSEMNVSTLELGDSALYLCASSLGLAGGPYQETQYFGPGTRLLVL.

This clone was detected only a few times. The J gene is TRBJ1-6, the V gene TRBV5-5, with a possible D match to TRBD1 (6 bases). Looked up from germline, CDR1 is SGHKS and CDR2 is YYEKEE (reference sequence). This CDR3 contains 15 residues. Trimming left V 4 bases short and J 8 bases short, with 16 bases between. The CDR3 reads CASSQRTERDSPLHF. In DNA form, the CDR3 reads TGTGCCAGCAGCCAGAGGACAGAAAGGGATTCACCCCTCCACTTT. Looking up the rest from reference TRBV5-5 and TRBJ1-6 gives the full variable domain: DAGVTQSPTHLIKTRGQQVTLRCSPISGHKSVSWYQQVLGQGPQFIFQYYEKEERGRGNFPDRFSARQFPNYSSELNVNALLLGDSALYLCASSQRTERDSPLHFGNGTRLTVT.

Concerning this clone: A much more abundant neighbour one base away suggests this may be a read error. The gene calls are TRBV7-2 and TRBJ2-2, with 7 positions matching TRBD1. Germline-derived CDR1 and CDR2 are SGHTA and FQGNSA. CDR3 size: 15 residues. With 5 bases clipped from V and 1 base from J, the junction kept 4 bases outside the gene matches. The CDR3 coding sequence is TGTGCCAGCAGCCCCCGGACAGGGAACACCGGGGAGCTGTTTTTT. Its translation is CASSPRTGNTGELFF.

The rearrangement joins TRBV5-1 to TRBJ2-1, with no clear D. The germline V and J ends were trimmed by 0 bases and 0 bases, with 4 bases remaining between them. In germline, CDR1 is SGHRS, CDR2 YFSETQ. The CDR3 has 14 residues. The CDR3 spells CASSLDLSYNEQFF. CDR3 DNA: TGCGCCAGCAGCTTGGATCTCTCCTACAATGAGCAGTTCTTC.

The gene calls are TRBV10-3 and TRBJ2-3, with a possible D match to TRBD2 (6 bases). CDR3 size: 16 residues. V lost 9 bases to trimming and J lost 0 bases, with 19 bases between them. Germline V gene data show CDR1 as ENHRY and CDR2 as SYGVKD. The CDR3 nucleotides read TGTGCCATTTCCCCCATCGGGGGAACTAGCACAGATACGCAGTATTTT. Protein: CAISPIGGTSTDTQYF.

The chain's CDR3 is CASSLSWAQSFNSPLHF. The CDR3 DNA is TGTGCCAGCAGCTTATCTTGGGCCCAGTCTTTTAATTCACCCCTCCACTTT. The chain carries TRBV7-2 and TRBJ1-6; D ambiguous. Trimming took off 2 bases at V and 6 bases at J, with 17 bases between the two ends. The CDR3 spans 17 residues. The V gene's germline CDR1 is SGHTA and CDR2 FQGNSA.